This T cell receptor beta chain derives from a study of T cell changes during pregnancy in multiple sclerosis. CDR3 length: 15 amino acids. The V segment lost 1 base and the J segment 6 bases; nucleotides outside the gene matches: 6. Germline V CDR1 and CDR2: MNHEY, SVGAGI. Some clones are missing from TCRdb's copy, which holds only in-frame ones; the method was immunoSEQ multiplex PCR. This table holds around 81,000 clones, over 85% found once. Specimen: peripheral blood, collected after pregnancy. The J gene is TRBJ1-2, the V gene TRBV6-5, with TRBD1 matching 9 bases. The receptor's source is a female donor in good health, enrolled as a control in a pregnancy study. Here the CDR3 DNA reads TGTGCCAGCAGTTACTATCCGGGACAGGGCAATGGCTACACCTTC. It yields the protein CASSYYPGQGNGYTF.